These 9 T cell receptor beta chains came from one sample sequenced in a study of human T cells and chemical hapten exposure. This sample's time point: patch test 1, 2 weeks after DPC sensitization. Described treatment: therapeutic diphenylcyclopropenone sensitization with weekly scalp DPC. Unfractionated whole blood served as the source for total RNA extraction. TCRdb itself ran the RACE reads through MiXCR, one entry per CDR3 protein. The sample records over 35,000 distinct CDR3 sequences, over 3.5% being singletons. Sample: whole blood, taken in connection with sensitization to the hapten diphenylcyclopropenone (DPC). Source of these receptors: a man between 45 and 60 years old with alopecia areata. Some clones in this sample may be carry-over from other donors' samples.

This clonotype was observed at least ten times. The chain is built from TRBV6-1 and TRBJ2-4; TRBD1 matches at 7 bases. Germline lookup yields CDR1 MNHNS and CDR2 SASEGT. The CDR3 has 14 amino acids. V lost 4 bases to trimming and J lost 9 bases; unmatched junction nucleotides: 9. The chain's CDR3 is CASSALDRFPIQYF. CDR3 nucleotide sequence: TGTGCCAGCAGTGCATTGGACAGGTTCCCCATTCAGTACTTC.

This clonotype was counted at least ten times. The CDR3 coding sequence is TGTGCCAGCAGCCAAACGGGGACTAGCGGGAGGGATACGCAGTATTTT. It is translated as CASSQTGTSGRDTQYF. The J gene is TRBJ2-3, the V gene TRBV4-2; 15 positions match TRBD2. J lost 6 bases, V lost 2 bases, and 3 bases had no gene match. The germline V gene encodes CDR1 LGHNA and CDR2 YNFKEQ. This CDR3 contains 16 residues.

This clonotype has a count of ten or more. The CDR3 protein is CASSSVGTSGTNEQYF. CDR3 DNA sequence: TGCGCCAGCAGCTCCGTCGGGACTAGCGGGACCAACGAGCAGTACTTC. The V call is TRBV5-1, the J call TRBJ2-7; 13 bases are shared with TRBD2. CDR1 and CDR2 (germline): SGHRS, YFSETQ. This CDR3 contains 16 residues. J lost 5 bases, V lost 3 bases, and 8 bases had no gene match.

This clonotype was observed a handful of times. The J gene is TRBJ2-7, the V gene TRBV7-3; 9 nucleotides align to TRBD2. Per the germline V gene, CDR1 is SGHTA and CDR2 is FQGTGA. The junction had 2 bases not matched to a gene; V was cut back by 2 bases and J by 0 bases. The CDR3 consists of 15 residues. For the CDR3, the DNA is TGTGCCAGCAGCTTAGTTAGCGGGAGCTCCTACGAGCAGTACTTC. Translating it yields CASSLVSGSSYEQYF.

This clonotype is classed as medium-sized (0.01 to 0.1%). The rearrangement joins TRBV20-1 to TRBJ2-3, with D perhaps assigned TRBD1 or TRBD2 (5 bases each). The CDR3 runs 14 residues. Germline CDR1 DFQATT, CDR2 SNEGSKA (reference sequence). Trimming stripped 6 bases from V and 6 bases from J, with 19 bases between. CDR3 sequence (DNA): TGCAGTGCCAAAGGGTCCGGGGCTGCGGATACGCAGTATTTT. This sequence encodes CSAKGSGAADTQYF.

This clonotype was recorded many times. This sequence joins TRBV4-1 and TRBJ1-5; D may be TRBD1 (5 bases). The CDR3 is 16 amino acids. Germline V gene data show CDR1 as MGHRA and CDR2 as YSYEKL. V lost 1 base, J lost 1 base, and 11 bases lay in between. CDR3 DNA: TGCGCCAGCAGCCAAGTCGGGAGGGGAAGCAATCAGCCCCAGCATTTT. Its translation is CASSQVGRGSNQPQHF.

The table lists this clonotype with many counts. CDR3 nucleotides: TGTGCCAGCAGTTTTTTGGCGGGAGGGCCAGCCGGGGAGCTGTTTTTT. Its protein is CASSFLAGGPAGELFF. The rearrangement uses TRBV12-3 or TRBV12-4 and TRBJ2-2; 9 bases align to TRBD2. The CDR3 covers 16 residues. V trimming: 3 bases; J trimming: 6 bases; junction bases outside the gene matches: 8.

This clonotype has just a few counts. This rearrangement joins TRBV14 to TRBJ1-6, with D perhaps matching TRBD1 (6 bases). This CDR3 contains 16 residues. Germline assignment: CDR1 SGHDN and CDR2 FVKESK. V gave up 1 base and J gave up 1 base, with 8 bases separating them. The CDR3 sequence: CASSQGQGSYNSPLHF. The DNA for the CDR3 is TGTGCCAGCAGCCAAGGTCAGGGGTCCTATAATTCACCCCTCCACTTT.

This clonotype was observed many times. The chain is built from TRBV12-3 or TRBV12-4 and TRBJ2-1; 9 nucleotides align to TRBD2. The CDR3 sequence is 14 residues long. V lost 5 bases, J lost 8 bases, and 7 bases stayed unmatched. The CDR3 nucleotides are TGTGCCAGCAGTCGAGCGGGAGGTTACGATGAGCAGTTCTTC. This translates into CASSRAGGYDEQFF.